This TCR beta chain was recorded in a study of regulatory T cells in long-lasting Graves disease. Construction of the TCR beta libraries employed iRepertoire HTBI primers in conjunction with Arm-PCR of CDR3 regions. Each CDR3 protein is one row after TCRdb ran MiXCR on the multiplex PCR reads. Of around 400,000 distinct CDR3 sequences listed, about 16% are singletons. The CDR3 loop spans 13 amino acids. V lost 6 bases and J 5 bases, leaving 13 bases between the germline ends. Germline loops: CDR1 LGHNT, CDR2 FRNRAP. The time point denotes: newly diagnosed GD, antithyroid drugs for less than 3 months. After RNA was extracted from PBMCs, the TCR library was made from it. This clonotype was detected ten times or more. Antigen specificity is unknown. Study results and limitations: Preferential use of TRBV28, TRBJ1-2 and TRBJ2-5 was seen in persistent disease. In persistent patients, shared public clonotypes (around 2,500) outnumbered those in new patients (approximately 880). Lower TCR diversity was seen in persistent Graves' patients than in newly diagnosed ones.

The sample was peripheral blood mononuclear cells (PBMCs), taken at new diagnosis, from a patient treated with antithyroid drugs. This receptor was obtained from a female donor with Graves disease. The chain is built from TRBV12-5 and TRBJ1-2; D is unclear. The CDR3 loop reads CASGLIPSYGYTF. The CDR3, as DNA: TGTGCTAGTGGACTTATCCCCTCTTATGGCTACACCTTC.